The rows below give T cell receptor beta chains drawn from one sample of a study of T cell repertoires in cytomegalovirus infection. TCRdb recomputed calls from the reads with MiXCR, one row per CDR3 protein. This table has fewer than 250,000 distinct CDR3 sequences, 9% to 15% appearing once. The sequenced sample was PBMCs. These receptor sequences come from a human donor in good health (CMV status not recorded). Some clones in this sample may be carry-over from other donors' samples. CDR3s include the opening cysteine and the closing phenylalanine or tryptophan. A D gene is named only where the DNA matches it firmly. Where a row states a size, it is once, few, many or the class of an expanded clone; other rows omit it.

J gene,clone size,V gene,D gene,CDR3 DNA,CDR3 protein
TRBJ2-2,-,TRBV19,TRBD2,TGTGCCAGTAGTGGGGGAGGGTACACCGGGGAGCTGTGTTTT,CASSGGGYTGELCF
TRBJ1-2,few,TRBV6-5,-,TGTGCCAGCTTCCCGGGGGGTAACTATGGCTACACCTTC,CASFPGGNYGYTF
TRBJ2-2,-,TRBV9,TRBD1,TGTGCCAGCAGCGTACAGGGGGCCGGGGAGCTGTTTTTT,CASSVQGAGELFF
TRBJ2-7,few,TRBV5-6,-,TGTGCCAGCAGCTCCGGACTGGCCTACGAGCAGTACTTC,CASSSGLAYEQYF
TRBJ2-7,-,TRBV5-1,TRBD1,TGCGCCAGCCACCCGGACAGGGATCCCTACGAGCAGTACTTC,CASHPDRDPYEQYF
TRBJ2-7,many,TRBV6-1,TRBD1,TGTGCCAGCAGACGGGACAGGGGTCGGACCTACGAGCAGTACTTC,CASRRDRGRTYEQYF
TRBJ1-2,few,TRBV19,-,TGTGCCAGTAGTATAGGAGGTTATGGCGGGACAACCGATAGAACTAACTATGGCTACACCTTC,CASSIGGYGGTTDRTNYGYTF
TRBJ2-5,few,TRBV20-1,-,TGCAGTGCTAGCCGGGCCGGGGAGACCCAGTACTTC,CSASRAGETQYF
TRBJ2-5,many,TRBV18,-,TGTGCCAGCAGCCCCTCGGGCGGACAAGAGACCCAGTACTTC,CASSPSGGQETQYF
TRBJ1-1,-,TRBV27,-,TGTGCCAGCAGACCAAAAAAGGGACCCACGAACACTGAAGCTTTCTTT,CASRPKKGPTNTEAFF
TRBJ1-2,many,TRBV7-2,-,TGTGCCAGCAGCTTGGCAAGGGGGGGGGCAGCTGGCTACACCTTC,CASSLARGGAAGYTF
TRBJ2-5,-,TRBV10-3,TRBD1,TGTGCCATCAGGGGACAGGAAGAGACCCAGTACTTC,CAIRGQEETQYF
TRBJ2-5,-,TRBV12-3/TRBV12-4,TRBD1,TGTGCCAGCAGTGGACAGGGGCTCCAAGAGACCCAGTACTTC,CASSGQGLQETQYF
TRBJ1-1,many,TRBV7-3,TRBD1,TGTGCCAGCAGCTTAAATGGGTTGACAGGGGGCGAGCGGGCTTTCTTT,CASSLNGLTGGERAFF
TRBJ1-1,-,TRBV7-9,-,TGTGCCAGCAGCTTAGGGGGAGGGAGGAAAACTGAAGCTTTCTTT,CASSLGGGRKTEAFF
TRBJ1-1,-,TRBV2,-,TGTGCCAGCAGTGAAGGGACATTTACGGCTTTCTTT,CASSEGTFTAFF
TRBJ2-3,-,TRBV6-5,TRBD2,TGTGCCAGCAGTTCCATAGCGGGGGGGGCAGATACGCAGTATTTT,CASSSIAGGADTQYF
TRBJ2-7,few,TRBV18,-,TGTGCCAGCTCACCAGACAGTTGGTCCTACGAGCAGTACTTC,CASSPDSWSYEQYF
TRBJ1-1,-,TRBV5-1,-,TGCGCCAGCAGCCCGGACGGGCGCGTGAACACTGAAGCTTTCTTT,CASSPDGRVNTEAFF
TRBJ2-7,many,TRBV7-2,-,TGTGCCAGCAGCTTACACCTTGAGGTCGGCGAGCAGTACTTC,CASSLHLEVGEQYF
TRBJ2-7,-,TRBV20-1,-,TGCAGTGCTAGTGGCCGAAATACCTACGAGCAGTACTTC,CSASGRNTYEQYF
TRBJ1-4,-,TRBV28,-,TGTGCCAGCAGTCTAAGTGGAGAAACCCATGAAAAACTGTTTTTT,CASSLSGETHEKLFF
TRBJ2-7,-,TRBV4-3,TRBD1,TGCGCCAGCAGCCAAGATTATTCCGGGACAGGGTCGGACGAGCAGTACTTC,CASSQDYSGTGSDEQYF
TRBJ1-2,-,TRBV28,-,TGTGCCAGCAGTTCTCACTCAGGGTTCGCCTATGGCTACACCTTC,CASSSHSGFAYGYTF
TRBJ1-4,many,TRBV20-1,-,TGCAGTGCTTCCCGGGGGGCCCCGAATGAAAAACTGTTTTTT,CSASRGAPNEKLFF
TRBJ2-3,many,TRBV10-3,TRBD2,TGTGCCATCAGCGGGGAGCTAGCGGGGGAGCGCGATACGCAGTATTTT,CAISGELAGERDTQYF
TRBJ2-7,few,TRBV5-1,-,TGCGCCAGCAGCTCCGACAGCTGGGACGAGCAGTACTTC,CASSSDSWDEQYF
TRBJ1-4,few,TRBV19,TRBD1,TGTGCCAGTAGTGACAGGGGGAAAACTAATGAAAAACTGTTTTTT,CASSDRGKTNEKLFF
TRBJ1-5,many,TRBV12-3/TRBV12-4,-,TGTGCCAGCAGTTTAACCGGGATTGGCAATCAGCCCCAGCATTTT,CASSLTGIGNQPQHF
TRBJ1-2,many,TRBV14,-,TGTGCCAGCAGCCAAAGATCCGGGGAGATGGACGGCTACACCTTC,CASSQRSGEMDGYTF
TRBJ2-2,many,TRBV7-3,-,TGTGCCAGCAGCCAAAGGAGGGCGAACACCGGGGAGCTGTTTTTT,CASSQRRANTGELFF
TRBJ1-2,-,TRBV9,-,TGTGCCAGCAGCGTAGCGCCCAGTAACTATGGCTACACCTTC,CASSVAPSNYGYTF
TRBJ2-2,-,TRBV27,-,TGTGCCAGCAGTTTACTCGGGACAACCCCCGGGGAGCTGTTTTTT,CASSLLGTTPGELFF
TRBJ2-5,few,TRBV14,TRBD2,TGTGCCAGCAGCAAGACTAGCGGGGGTGAACAAGAGACCCAGTACTTC,CASSKTSGGEQETQYF
TRBJ2-7,many,TRBV7-2,TRBD1,TGTGCCAGCAGCCCCGACAGGGGATTGGCGCAGTACTTC,CASSPDRGLAQYF
TRBJ1-1,many,TRBV28,TRBD1,TGTGCCAGCAGTTTACCAACGACAGGGGGCTGGGCTGAAGCTTTCTTT,CASSLPTTGGWAEAFF
TRBJ1-2,-,TRBV2,-,TGTGCCAGCATGGGGGAGAACGGCTACACCTTC,CASMGENGYTF
TRBJ1-1,many,TRBV7-8,-,TGTGCCAGCAGCCCTAGGGACGGGGCGGGCACTGAAGCTTTCTTT,CASSPRDGAGTEAFF
TRBJ2-1,many,TRBV7-3,TRBD2,TGTGCCAGCAGCCCTTCGACTAGCGGTTTTACAAATGAGCAGTTCTTC,CASSPSTSGFTNEQFF
TRBJ1-3,many,TRBV10-3,-,TGTGCCATCAGTGACGGGGGCTCTGGAAACACCATATATTTT,CAISDGGSGNTIYF
TRBJ1-3,many,TRBV4-2,-,TGTGCCAGCAGCCCCGTAATGGGGGAAGGCTCTGGAAACACCATATATTTT,CASSPVMGEGSGNTIYF
TRBJ2-7,-,TRBV12-3/TRBV12-4,TRBD1,TGTGCCAGCAGTTTAAGGGGGACAGGGAGGGCCTACGAGCAGTACTTC,CASSLRGTGRAYEQYF
TRBJ2-5,-,TRBV7-3,-,TGTGCCAGCAGCCAGGGGTCTCAAGAGACCCAGTACTTC,CASSQGSQETQYF
TRBJ1-3,many,TRBV7-3,TRBD1,TGTGCCAGCAGCTTAACCCCACCAGGGGGCGGCTCTGGAAACACCATATATTTT,CASSLTPPGGGSGNTIYF
TRBJ1-1,many,TRBV11-2,TRBD1,TGTGCCAGCAGCTTGGGGACAGGGGGCGTAGATCTGAACACTGAAGCTTTCTTT,CASSLGTGGVDLNTEAFF
TRBJ2-5,-,TRBV19,TRBD2,TGTGCCAGTGGACTAGCGGGAGTAGAGGGGACCCAGTACTTC,CASGLAGVEGTQYF
TRBJ2-5,few,TRBV19,-,TGTGCCAGTAGTACCGGACGGAACGTGCAGGAGACCCAGTACTTC,CASSTGRNVQETQYF
TRBJ2-1,many,TRBV19,TRBD2,TGTGCCAGTAGTGCTAGGACTAGCGCCAATGAGCAGTTCTTC,CASSARTSANEQFF
TRBJ2-5,many,TRBV7-2,-,TGTGCCAGCAGCGTCCTTCCGGGACCCCAAGAGACCCAGTACTTC,CASSVLPGPQETQYF
TRBJ1-2,few,TRBV6-5,-,TGTGCCAGCAGTTACGAAAGGGGGGATGGCTACACCTTC,CASSYERGDGYTF
TRBJ2-3,few,TRBV2,-,TGTGCCAGCAGTGCTTCGACAGGAGATACGCAGTATTTT,CASSASTGDTQYF
TRBJ2-2,few,TRBV10-3,-,TGTGCCATCAGTGCCAGCGACACCGGGGAGCTGTTTTTT,CAISASDTGELFF
TRBJ1-6,many,TRBV20-1,-,TGCAGTGCGAAAAGCGCTCTCTCTAATTCACCCCTCCACTTT,CSAKSALSNSPLHF
TRBJ2-1,many,TRBV20-1,-,TGCAGTGCCCCTGGCGGGAATCTTAACAATGAGCAGTTCTTC,CSAPGGNLNNEQFF
TRBJ1-5,many,TRBV28,-,TGTGCCAGCAGTCCTACGACAGGCCCAGTAAGGAATCAGCCCCAGCATTTT,CASSPTTGPVRNQPQHF
TRBJ2-5,-,TRBV7-9,TRBD1,TGTGCCAGCAGCGCCAACAGGGGGCTGGAGACCCAGTACTTC,CASSANRGLETQYF
TRBJ2-1,many,TRBV6-2/TRBV6-3,-,TGTGCCAGCAGTTACTCCCCCTACAATGAGCAGTTCTTC,CASSYSPYNEQFF